A selection of T cell receptor beta chains follows, all from one sample in a study of response to subunit inactivated influenza vaccine. TCRdb re-analysed the RT-PCR reads in MiXCR, keeping a single row per CDR3 protein. Of around 470,000 distinct CDR3 sequences listed, approximately 7.3% are singletons. The source material was PBMCs from blood, sampled around 2 years after vaccination. These receptors came from a man between 45 and 75 years old who received an inactivated influenza vaccine. Each CDR3 is given with its conserved first and last residue. Each record gives: clone size, D gene, CDR3 length, V gene, J gene, CDR3 DNA, CDR3 protein. The D gene is left open where the match is weak. Some rows mark clone size as missing; the rest say once, few, many or name a class of expanded clone.

abundance: few
d_gene: -
len: 13
v_gene: TRBV15
j_gene: TRBJ2-7
CDR3nt: TGTGCCACCAGCAACCGGGGCCTCTACGAGCAGTACTTC
CDR3aa: CATSNRGLYEQYF

abundance: -
d_gene: -
len: 16
v_gene: TRBV1
j_gene: TRBJ2-5
CDR3nt: TGCACCAGCAGCCAGAAAGTATGGGGCCTCCAAGAGACCCAGTACTTC
CDR3aa: CTSSQKVWGLQETQYF

abundance: few
d_gene: TRBD1
len: 13
v_gene: TRBV29-1
j_gene: TRBJ2-5
CDR3nt: TGCAGCGTCGTGGACAGGCGGTGGGAGACCCAGTACTTC
CDR3aa: CSVVDRRWETQYF

abundance: many
d_gene: -
len: 14
v_gene: TRBV20-1
j_gene: TRBJ1-3
CDR3nt: TGCAGTGCTACAAGCACAGCCTCTGGAAACACCATATATTTT
CDR3aa: CSATSTASGNTIYF

abundance: -
d_gene: TRBD2
len: 13
v_gene: TRBV29-1
j_gene: TRBJ2-2
CDR3nt: TGCAGCGTGTGGACTAGTGGGACCGGGGAGCTGTTTTTT
CDR3aa: CSVWTSGTGELFF

abundance: -
d_gene: -
len: 15
v_gene: TRBV11-2
j_gene: TRBJ2-1
CDR3nt: TGTGCCAGCAGCTTAGCGGTCAACCGTTACAATGAGCAGTTCTTC
CDR3aa: CASSLAVNRYNEQFF

abundance: many
d_gene: TRBD1
len: 14
v_gene: TRBV3-1
j_gene: TRBJ1-5
CDR3nt: TGTGCCAGCAGCCCCCGACAGGGCCATCAGCCCCAGCATTTT
CDR3aa: CASSPRQGHQPQHF

abundance: -
d_gene: TRBD1
len: 14
v_gene: TRBV20-1
j_gene: TRBJ2-7
CDR3nt: TGCAGTGCTAGAGTGGCGACAGGGGTTTTAGAGCAGTACTTC
CDR3aa: CSARVATGVLEQYF

abundance: few
d_gene: TRBD1
len: 17
v_gene: TRBV7-2
j_gene: TRBJ2-6
CDR3nt: TGTGCCAGCAGCGCCAGGGGGCGCGTCCCTGGGGCCAACGTCCTGACTTTC
CDR3aa: CASSARGRVPGANVLTF

abundance: few
d_gene: TRBD2
len: 16
v_gene: TRBV15
j_gene: TRBJ2-3
CDR3nt: TGTGCCACCAGCAGAGAACTAGCGGGGGGCACAGATACGCAGTATTTT
CDR3aa: CATSRELAGGTDTQYF

abundance: -
d_gene: TRBD1
len: 14
v_gene: TRBV12-3/TRBV12-4
j_gene: TRBJ2-7
CDR3nt: TGTGCCAGCAGACCACAGGGGGAGTCCTACGAGCAGTACTTC
CDR3aa: CASRPQGESYEQYF

abundance: -
d_gene: -
len: 11
v_gene: TRBV10-3
j_gene: TRBJ1-4
CDR3nt: TGTGCCACTCTGGCCGGTGAAAAACTGTTTTTT
CDR3aa: CATLAGEKLFF

abundance: -
d_gene: -
len: 12
v_gene: TRBV7-2
j_gene: TRBJ1-3
CDR3nt: TGTGCCAGCAGCTTGTATCCCAGCACCATATATTTT
CDR3aa: CASSLYPSTIYF

abundance: -
d_gene: TRBD2
len: 17
v_gene: TRBV4-2
j_gene: TRBJ2-2
CDR3nt: TGTGCCAGCAGTCCCCGTGGACTAGCGGGAGACACCGGGGAGCTGTTTTTT
CDR3aa: CASSPRGLAGDTGELFF

abundance: once
d_gene: -
len: 12
v_gene: TRBV20-1
j_gene: TRBJ2-1
CDR3nt: TGCAGTGCTAGAGCCTACCACAATGAGCAGTTCTTC
CDR3aa: CSARAYHNEQFF

abundance: -
d_gene: -
len: 13
v_gene: TRBV27
j_gene: TRBJ2-2
CDR3nt: TGTGCCAGCACCCTGAGAGGGGCCGGGGAGCTGTTTTTT
CDR3aa: CASTLRGAGELFF

abundance: few
d_gene: -
len: 14
v_gene: TRBV19
j_gene: TRBJ2-2
CDR3nt: TGTGCCAGCAGGTCGGGGAAGGTAGCCGGGGAGCTGTTTTTT
CDR3aa: CASRSGKVAGELFF

abundance: few
d_gene: -
len: 14
v_gene: TRBV20-1
j_gene: TRBJ2-5
CDR3nt: TGCAGTGCTAGAGTGCTAGGGGGGCAAGAGACCCAGTACTTC
CDR3aa: CSARVLGGQETQYF

abundance: many
d_gene: -
len: 13
v_gene: TRBV4-3
j_gene: TRBJ2-7
CDR3nt: TGTGCCAGTAGTAGGGGAGCCTCCTACGAGCAGTACTTC
CDR3aa: CASSRGASYEQYF

abundance: few
d_gene: -
len: 17
v_gene: TRBV11-2
j_gene: TRBJ2-2
CDR3nt: TGTGCCAGCAGCTTAGTGGGGGACGGACGGAACACCGGGGAGCTGTTTTTT
CDR3aa: CASSLVGDGRNTGELFF

abundance: few
d_gene: -
len: 13
v_gene: TRBV27
j_gene: TRBJ2-1
CDR3nt: TGTGCCAGCAGTTTAACTGGGTGGTATGAGCAGTTCTTC
CDR3aa: CASSLTGWYEQFF

abundance: -
d_gene: -
len: 14
v_gene: TRBV9
j_gene: TRBJ2-7
CDR3nt: TGTGCCAGCAGCGTAGCTGGAACAGCCTACGAGCAGTACTTC
CDR3aa: CASSVAGTAYEQYF

abundance: -
d_gene: -
len: 14
v_gene: TRBV6-2/TRBV6-3
j_gene: TRBJ2-7
CDR3nt: TGTGCCAGCAGTACCCTACAGGGATCCTACGAGCAGTACTTC
CDR3aa: CASSTLQGSYEQYF

abundance: few
d_gene: TRBD2
len: 14
v_gene: TRBV5-1
j_gene: TRBJ2-5
CDR3nt: TGCGCCAGCAGCAAAGCGGGAGAAGGAGAGACCCAGTACTTC
CDR3aa: CASSKAGEGETQYF

abundance: few
d_gene: TRBD2
len: 13
v_gene: TRBV28
j_gene: TRBJ2-7
CDR3nt: TGTGCCAGCAGGTCCGGGACTAGGGGGGAGCAGTACTTC
CDR3aa: CASRSGTRGEQYF

abundance: few
d_gene: -
len: 13
v_gene: TRBV5-5
j_gene: TRBJ2-5
CDR3nt: TGTGCCAGCAGCCCCATAGGGGCCGAGACCCAGTACTTC
CDR3aa: CASSPIGAETQYF

abundance: many
d_gene: -
len: 12
v_gene: TRBV12-3/TRBV12-4
j_gene: TRBJ1-2
CDR3nt: TGTGCCAGCACCGGGGCTAACTATGGCTACACCTTC
CDR3aa: CASTGANYGYTF

abundance: few
d_gene: TRBD1
len: 16
v_gene: TRBV6-1
j_gene: TRBJ1-5
CDR3nt: TGTGCCAGCAGTACCACGGGACAGGGGGCCAATCAGCCCCAGCATTTT
CDR3aa: CASSTTGQGANQPQHF

abundance: many
d_gene: -
len: 11
v_gene: TRBV10-3
j_gene: TRBJ2-1
CDR3nt: TGTGCCATCAGTGAGGGTAATGAGCAGTTCTTC
CDR3aa: CAISEGNEQFF

abundance: -
d_gene: TRBD2
len: 15
v_gene: TRBV14
j_gene: TRBJ2-7
CDR3nt: TGTGCCAGCAGCCAACTGCGGGAGAGGATCGGGGAGCAGTACTTC
CDR3aa: CASSQLRERIGEQYF

abundance: -
d_gene: TRBD2
len: 17
v_gene: TRBV27
j_gene: TRBJ2-5
CDR3nt: TGTGCCAGCAGTTTATCGGGCGGGAGGGCCGAAGGGGAGACCCAGTACTTC
CDR3aa: CASSLSGGRAEGETQYF

abundance: few
d_gene: -
len: 14
v_gene: TRBV6-2/TRBV6-3
j_gene: TRBJ1-5
CDR3nt: TGTGCCAGCAGTTATGCCAGGGACGGTCAGCCCCAGCATTTT
CDR3aa: CASSYARDGQPQHF

abundance: -
d_gene: TRBD2
len: 15
v_gene: TRBV3-1
j_gene: TRBJ2-7
CDR3nt: TGTGCCAGCAGCCAACCGGGACTAGCGGGGGGCGAGCAGTACTTC
CDR3aa: CASSQPGLAGGEQYF

abundance: -
d_gene: -
len: 15
v_gene: TRBV30
j_gene: TRBJ2-1
CDR3nt: TGTGCCTGGGCCCTTAGGACGCGGGATTCGGGTGAGCAGTTCTTC
CDR3aa: CAWALRTRDSGEQFF

abundance: -
d_gene: TRBD2
len: 15
v_gene: TRBV15
j_gene: TRBJ2-1
CDR3nt: TGTGCCACCAGCCCAGGACTAGCGGGGTACAATGAGCAGTTCTTC
CDR3aa: CATSPGLAGYNEQFF

abundance: -
d_gene: TRBD2
len: 17
v_gene: TRBV6-5
j_gene: TRBJ2-2
CDR3nt: TGTGCCAGCAGTTACGGGGGGACTAGCGGGGGCACCGGGGAGCTGTTTTTT
CDR3aa: CASSYGGTSGGTGELFF

abundance: many
d_gene: -
len: 13
v_gene: TRBV3-1
j_gene: TRBJ1-6
CDR3nt: TGTGCCAGCAGCCGTCAGGGGAATTCACCCCTCCACTTT
CDR3aa: CASSRQGNSPLHF

abundance: many
d_gene: TRBD2
len: 12
v_gene: TRBV12-3/TRBV12-4
j_gene: TRBJ2-5
CDR3nt: TGTGCCAGCACTAGCGGCATCCAGACCCAGTACTTC
CDR3aa: CASTSGIQTQYF

abundance: -
d_gene: -
len: 17
v_gene: TRBV12-3/TRBV12-4
j_gene: TRBJ1-2
CDR3nt: TGTGCCAGCAGGAGGGGAGGGGACGATTACCATATCTATGGCTACACCTTC
CDR3aa: CASRRGGDDYHIYGYTF

abundance: -
d_gene: -
len: 12
v_gene: TRBV9
j_gene: TRBJ2-3
CDR3nt: TGTGCCAGCAGCCCCGTCGTGCATACGCAGTATTTT
CDR3aa: CASSPVVHTQYF

abundance: many
d_gene: TRBD2
len: 16
v_gene: TRBV20-1
j_gene: TRBJ2-1
CDR3nt: TGCAGTGCTAGGACCCCCCTGGCGGGGGGGTACAATGAGCAGTTCTTC
CDR3aa: CSARTPLAGGYNEQFF

abundance: -
d_gene: TRBD2
len: 14
v_gene: TRBV4-1
j_gene: TRBJ2-7
CDR3nt: TGCGCCAGCAGCCAAGCGGGGGAGGGTCCCGAGCAGTACTTC
CDR3aa: CASSQAGEGPEQYF

abundance: -
d_gene: -
len: 12
v_gene: TRBV6-6
j_gene: TRBJ2-3
CDR3nt: TGTGCCAGCAGTTATGGAAGCGATACGCAGTATTTT
CDR3aa: CASSYGSDTQYF

abundance: many
d_gene: -
len: 15
v_gene: TRBV9
j_gene: TRBJ2-1
CDR3nt: TGTGCCAGCAGCGTAGATGAGGTAGGGTCCAATGAGCAGTTCTTC
CDR3aa: CASSVDEVGSNEQFF

abundance: -
d_gene: -
len: 12
v_gene: TRBV7-2
j_gene: TRBJ2-3
CDR3nt: TGTGCCAGCAGCTTAGACGTCTTTACGCAGTATTTT
CDR3aa: CASSLDVFTQYF

abundance: many
d_gene: -
len: 12
v_gene: TRBV12-3/TRBV12-4
j_gene: TRBJ2-1
CDR3nt: TGTGCCAGCGTAAGCTCCTACAATGAGCAGTTCTTC
CDR3aa: CASVSSYNEQFF

abundance: -
d_gene: -
len: 16
v_gene: TRBV12-3/TRBV12-4
j_gene: TRBJ1-1
CDR3nt: TGTGCCAGCGGGGCAGGGAGGAGTAGGATGAACACTGAAGCTTTCTTT
CDR3aa: CASGAGRSRMNTEAFF

abundance: -
d_gene: -
len: 13
v_gene: TRBV5-1
j_gene: TRBJ2-7
CDR3nt: TGCGCCAGCAGCGCAATGTTCTCCTACGAGCAGTACTTC
CDR3aa: CASSAMFSYEQYF

abundance: -
d_gene: -
len: 14
v_gene: TRBV6-5
j_gene: TRBJ1-1
CDR3nt: TGTGCCAGCAGTTACTCGCGGCAGGCGCCAGAAGCTTTCTTT
CDR3aa: CASSYSRQAPEAFF

abundance: many
d_gene: TRBD1
len: 15
v_gene: TRBV6-2/TRBV6-3
j_gene: TRBJ1-1
CDR3nt: TGTGCCAGCAGCCGCGGACAGGCGGTAGGCACTGAAGCTTTCTTT
CDR3aa: CASSRGQAVGTEAFF